One T cell receptor beta chain is described in this entry. Its antigen is unknown. The germline CDR1 and CDR2 sequences are SGHNT and YYREEE (reference sequence). V lost 2 bases, J lost 2 bases, and 6 bases stayed unmatched. This CDR3 comprises 17 residues. The sample originates from a study of T cell clones after liver transplantation. Study in general: Graft-donor-reactive sequences were compared with third-party-reactive TCRbeta sequences from pre-transplant mixed lymphocyte reactions. Three of the eight recipients were HCV-positive; the rest had non-autoimmune, non-viral transplant indications.

Profiled with immunoSEQ multiplex PCR; TCRdb holds only in-frame clones, not every one. The sample contains roughly 100,000 clones, 75% to 90% of which appear only once. Findings and caveats of the study: Post-transplant time points were not standardized, so conclusions are preliminary.

This TCR derives from a human donor who received a liver transplant. The rearrangement links TRBV5-4 to TRBJ2-1, with 11 bases fitting TRBD2. The sample consisted of CD4+ T cells from blood, taken before liver transplant. This chain's CDR3 is CASSLTSGSIPYNEQFF. In DNA form, the CDR3 reads TGTGCCAGCAGCTTAACTAGCGGGAGCATCCCCTACAATGAGCAGTTCTTC.